This entry concerns a single T cell receptor beta chain. These data originate in a study of T cell responses to AZD1222 COVID-19 vaccine. The CDR3 has 11 amino acids. Germline loops: CDR1 SQVTM, CDR2 ANQGSEA. The ends were cut back, 0 bases at V and 5 bases at J, with 2 bases in the middle. Here immunoSEQ multiplex PCR was the method, and the copy in TCRdb shows in-frame clones only, minus some. The sample lists about 53,000 clones, approximately 88% occurring once. This sequence joins TRBV29-1 and TRBJ1-3, with no clear D. The sequence was collected from an adult who received the AZD1222 COVID-19 vaccine. This specimen was peripheral blood, taken 28 days after the second AZD1222 dose. The CDR3 reads CSVEDRNTIYF. Here the CDR3 DNA reads TGCAGCGTTGAAGACCGAAACACCATATATTTT. Supplemented by reference TRBV29-1 and TRBJ1-3, the full variable domain reads SAVISQKPSRDICQRGTSLTIQCQVDSQVTMMFWYRQQPGQSLTLIATANQGSEATYESGFVIDKFPISRPNLTFSTLTVSNMSPEDSSIYLCSVEDRNTIYFGEGSWLTVV.